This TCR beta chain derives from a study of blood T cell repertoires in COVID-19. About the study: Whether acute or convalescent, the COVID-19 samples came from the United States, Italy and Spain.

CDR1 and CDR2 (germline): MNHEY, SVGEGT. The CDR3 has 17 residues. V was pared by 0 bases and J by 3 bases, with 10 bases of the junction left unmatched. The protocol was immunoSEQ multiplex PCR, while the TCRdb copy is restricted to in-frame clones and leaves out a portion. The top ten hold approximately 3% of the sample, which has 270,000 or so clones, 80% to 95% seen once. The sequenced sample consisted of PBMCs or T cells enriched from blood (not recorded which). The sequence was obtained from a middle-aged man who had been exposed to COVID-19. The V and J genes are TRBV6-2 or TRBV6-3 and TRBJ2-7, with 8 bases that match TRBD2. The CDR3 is CASSYSVSRTSLYEQYF. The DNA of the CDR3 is TGTGCCAGCAGTTACTCGGTTTCTCGGACTAGCCTCTACGAGCAGTACTTC.